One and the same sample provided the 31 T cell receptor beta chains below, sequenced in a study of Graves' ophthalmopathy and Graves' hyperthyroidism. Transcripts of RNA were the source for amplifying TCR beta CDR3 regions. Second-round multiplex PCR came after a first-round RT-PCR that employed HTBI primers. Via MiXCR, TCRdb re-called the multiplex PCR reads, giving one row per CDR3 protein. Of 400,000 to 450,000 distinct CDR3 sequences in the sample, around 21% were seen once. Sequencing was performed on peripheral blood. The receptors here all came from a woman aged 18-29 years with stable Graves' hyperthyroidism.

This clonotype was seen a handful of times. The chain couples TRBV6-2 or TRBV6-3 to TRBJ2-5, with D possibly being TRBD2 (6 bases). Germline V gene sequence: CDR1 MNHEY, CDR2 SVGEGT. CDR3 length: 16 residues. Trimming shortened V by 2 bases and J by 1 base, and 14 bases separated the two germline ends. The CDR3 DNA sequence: TGTGCCAGCAGTTACCTAATAGCGGATACCCAAGAGACCCAGTACTTC. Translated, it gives CASSYLIADTQETQYF.

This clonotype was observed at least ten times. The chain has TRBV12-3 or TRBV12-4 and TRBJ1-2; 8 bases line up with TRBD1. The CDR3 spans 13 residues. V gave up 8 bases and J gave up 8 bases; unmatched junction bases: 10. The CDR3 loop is CASSPDRGRGYTF. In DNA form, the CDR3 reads TGTGCCAGCTCACCCGACAGGGGCCGGGGCTACACCTTC.

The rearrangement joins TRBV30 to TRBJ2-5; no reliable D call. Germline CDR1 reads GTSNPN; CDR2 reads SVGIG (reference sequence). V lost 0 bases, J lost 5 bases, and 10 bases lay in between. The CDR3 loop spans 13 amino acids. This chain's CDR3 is CAWSVLNLETQYF. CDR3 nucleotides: TGTGCCTGGAGTGTACTGAACCTGGAGACCCAGTACTTC.

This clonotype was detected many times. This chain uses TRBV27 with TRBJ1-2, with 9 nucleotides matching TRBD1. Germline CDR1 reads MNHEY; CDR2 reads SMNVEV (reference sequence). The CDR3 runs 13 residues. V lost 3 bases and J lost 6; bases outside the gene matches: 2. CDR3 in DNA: TGTGCCAGCAGTTTTCGGACAGGGGATGGCTACACCTTC. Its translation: CASSFRTGDGYTF.

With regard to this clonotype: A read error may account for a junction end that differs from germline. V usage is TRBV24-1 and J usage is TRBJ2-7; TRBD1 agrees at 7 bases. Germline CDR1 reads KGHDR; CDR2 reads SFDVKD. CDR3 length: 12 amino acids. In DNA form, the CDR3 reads TGTGCCACCAGTAGGGACAGCTACGAGCGGTACTTC. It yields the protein CATSRDSYERYF.

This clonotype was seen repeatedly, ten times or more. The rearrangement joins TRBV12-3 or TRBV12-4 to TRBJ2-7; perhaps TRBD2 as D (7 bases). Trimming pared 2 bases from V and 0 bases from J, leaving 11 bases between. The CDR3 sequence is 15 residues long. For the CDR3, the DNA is TGTGCCAGCAGTTTACAGGGAGGGGGCTCCTACGAGCAGTACTTC. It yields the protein CASSLQGGGSYEQYF.

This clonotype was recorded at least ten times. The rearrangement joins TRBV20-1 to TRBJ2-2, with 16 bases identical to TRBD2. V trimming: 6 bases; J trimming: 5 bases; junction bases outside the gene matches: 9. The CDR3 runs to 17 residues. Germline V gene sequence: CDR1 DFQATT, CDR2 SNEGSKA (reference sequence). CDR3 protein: CSADLGLAGGTTGELFF. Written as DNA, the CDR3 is TGCAGTGCAGACCTGGGACTAGCGGGAGGGACTACCGGGGAGCTGTTTTTT.

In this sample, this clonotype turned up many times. The CDR3 protein is CASSYPIAGLYEQYF. Here the CDR3 DNA reads TGTGCCAGCAGTTACCCTATAGCGGGACTCTACGAGCAGTACTTC. This chain links TRBV6-2 or TRBV6-3 with TRBJ2-7; TRBD2 matches at 8 bases. The CDR3 is 15 residues long. Losses at the gene ends were 2 bases for V and 3 bases for J; bases not matched to a gene: 6. Germline values: CDR1 MNHEY, CDR2 SVGEGT.

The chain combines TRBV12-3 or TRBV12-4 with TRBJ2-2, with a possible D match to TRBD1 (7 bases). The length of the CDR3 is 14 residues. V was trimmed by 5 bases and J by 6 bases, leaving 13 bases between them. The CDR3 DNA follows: TGTGCCAGCAGTATACGCAGGGGGGCCGGGGAGCTGTTTTTT. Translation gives CASSIRRGAGELFF.

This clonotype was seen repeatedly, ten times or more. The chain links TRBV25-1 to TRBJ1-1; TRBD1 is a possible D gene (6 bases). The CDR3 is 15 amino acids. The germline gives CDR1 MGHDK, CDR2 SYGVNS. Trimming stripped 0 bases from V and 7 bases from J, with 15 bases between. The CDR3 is CASSEYDPGHHEAFF. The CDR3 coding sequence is TGTGCCAGCAGTGAATACGACCCGGGACACCATGAAGCTTTCTTT.

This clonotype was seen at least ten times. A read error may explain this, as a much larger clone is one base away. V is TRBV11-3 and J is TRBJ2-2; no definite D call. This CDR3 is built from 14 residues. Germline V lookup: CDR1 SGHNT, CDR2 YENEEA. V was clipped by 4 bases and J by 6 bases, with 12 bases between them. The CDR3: CASSSAPSPGELFF. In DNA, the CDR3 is TGTGCCAGCAGCTCCGCCCCTTCCCCCGGGGAGCTGTTTTTT.

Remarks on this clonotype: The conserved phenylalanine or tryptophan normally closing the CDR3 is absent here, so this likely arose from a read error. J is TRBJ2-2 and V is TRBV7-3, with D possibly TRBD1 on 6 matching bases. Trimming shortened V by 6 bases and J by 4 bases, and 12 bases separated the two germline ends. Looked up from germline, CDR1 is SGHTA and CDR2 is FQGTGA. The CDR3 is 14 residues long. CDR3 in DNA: TGTGCCAGCAGACAGGGCGCGGGCACCGGGGAGCTGTTTTTG. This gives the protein CASRQGAGTGELFL.

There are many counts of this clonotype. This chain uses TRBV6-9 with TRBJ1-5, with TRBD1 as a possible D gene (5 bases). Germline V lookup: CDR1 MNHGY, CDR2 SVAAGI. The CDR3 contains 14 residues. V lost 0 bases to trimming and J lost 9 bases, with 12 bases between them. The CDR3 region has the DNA TGTGCCAGCAGTTATTCGGGCAGGGAGGTGCCCCAGCATTTT. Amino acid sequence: CASSYSGREVPQHF.

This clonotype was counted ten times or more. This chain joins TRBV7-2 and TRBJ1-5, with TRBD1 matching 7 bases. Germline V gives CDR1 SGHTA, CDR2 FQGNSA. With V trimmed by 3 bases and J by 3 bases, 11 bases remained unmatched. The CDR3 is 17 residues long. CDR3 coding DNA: TGTGCCAGCAGCTTTGGGGGTGACAGGGTCCCCAATCAGCCCCAGCATTTT. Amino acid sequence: CASSFGGDRVPNQPQHF.

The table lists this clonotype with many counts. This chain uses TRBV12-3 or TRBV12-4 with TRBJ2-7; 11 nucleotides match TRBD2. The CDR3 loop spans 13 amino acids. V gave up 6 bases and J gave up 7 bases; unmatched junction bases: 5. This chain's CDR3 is CASSGLAGSEQYF. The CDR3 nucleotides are TGTGCCAGCAGCGGACTAGCGGGTTCGGAGCAGTACTTC.

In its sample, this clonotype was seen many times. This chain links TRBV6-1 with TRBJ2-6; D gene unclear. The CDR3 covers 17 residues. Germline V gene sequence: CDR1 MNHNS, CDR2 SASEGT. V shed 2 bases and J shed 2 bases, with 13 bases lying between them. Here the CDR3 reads CASSEFLVGTGANVLTF. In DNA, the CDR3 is TGTGCCAGCAGTGAATTTCTAGTGGGGACTGGGGCCAACGTCCTGACTTTC.

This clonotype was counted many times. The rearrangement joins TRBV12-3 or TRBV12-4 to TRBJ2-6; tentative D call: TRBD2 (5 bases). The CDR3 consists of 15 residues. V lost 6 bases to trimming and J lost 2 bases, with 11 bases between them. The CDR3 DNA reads TGTGCCAGCAGACTCCACGGGGCTGGGGCCAACGTCCTGACTTTC. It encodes CASRLHGAGANVLTF.

The CDR3 bases are TGCAGCGTTGTCCATGGATTCCAAGAGACCCAGTACTTC. It translates to CSVVHGFQETQYF. The chain combines TRBV29-1 with TRBJ2-5, with D hard to call. Germline loops: CDR1 SQVTM, CDR2 ANQGSEA. Between the trimmed V and J ends, which lost 4 bases and 1 base, there was a span of 10 bases. This CDR3 contains 13 residues. The full variable domain, rest sourced from reference TRBV29-1 and TRBJ2-5, is SAVISQKPSRDICQRGTSLTIQCQVDSQVTMMFWYRQQPGQSLTLIATANQGSEATYESGFVIDKFPISRPNLTFSTLTVSNMSPEDSSIYLCSVVHGFQETQYFGPGTRLLVL.

This CDR3 is CASRVQVGFNTEAFF. CDR3 sequence (DNA): TGTGCCAGCAGGGTACAGGTGGGATTTAACACTGAAGCTTTCTTT. The chain uses TRBV6-2 or TRBV6-3 and TRBJ1-1, with D tentatively TRBD1 (5 bases). The germline CDR1 and CDR2 sequences are MNHEY and SVGEGT. V was trimmed by 6 bases and J by 2 bases, leaving 16 bases between them. The CDR3 spans 15 residues.

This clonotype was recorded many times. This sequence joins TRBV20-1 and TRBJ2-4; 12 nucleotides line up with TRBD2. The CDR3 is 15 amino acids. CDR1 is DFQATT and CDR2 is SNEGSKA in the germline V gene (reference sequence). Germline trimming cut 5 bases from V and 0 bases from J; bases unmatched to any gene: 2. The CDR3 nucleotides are TGCAGTGCTTTACTAGCGGGAGGAGCCAAAAACATTCAGTACTTC. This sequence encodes CSALLAGGAKNIQYF.

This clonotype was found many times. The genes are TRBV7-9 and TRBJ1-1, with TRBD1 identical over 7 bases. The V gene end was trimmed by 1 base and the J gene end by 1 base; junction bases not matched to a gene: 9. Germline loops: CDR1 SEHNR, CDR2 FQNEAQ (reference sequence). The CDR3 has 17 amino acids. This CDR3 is CASSLGLGGTGNTEAFF. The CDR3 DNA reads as TGTGCCAGCAGCTTAGGTCTAGGGGGCACGGGGAACACTGAAGCTTTCTTT.

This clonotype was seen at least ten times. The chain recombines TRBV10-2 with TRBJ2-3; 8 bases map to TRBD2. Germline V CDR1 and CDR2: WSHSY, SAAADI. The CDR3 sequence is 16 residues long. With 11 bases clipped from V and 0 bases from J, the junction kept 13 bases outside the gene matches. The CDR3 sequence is CASKTGRGTSTDTQYF. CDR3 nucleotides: TGCGCCTCAAAAACCGGGAGGGGGACTAGCACAGATACGCAGTATTTT.

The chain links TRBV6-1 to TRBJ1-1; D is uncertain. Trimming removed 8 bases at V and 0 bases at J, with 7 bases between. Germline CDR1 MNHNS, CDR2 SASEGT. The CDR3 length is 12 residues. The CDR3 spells CASDRVNTEAFF. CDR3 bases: TGTGCCAGCGATCGGGTGAACACTGAAGCTTTCTTT.

CDR3 amino acids: CASSGGGWAGAGELFF. CDR3 bases: TGTGCCAGCAGCGGCGGAGGTTGGGCGGGAGCCGGGGAGCTGTTTTTT. This chain joins TRBV5-5 and TRBJ2-2; 7 bases match TRBD2. The V segment lost 4 bases and the J segment 6 bases; nucleotides outside the gene matches: 12. The CDR3 has 16 residues. Germline-derived CDR1 and CDR2 are SGHKS and YYEKEE (reference sequence).

CDR3 sequence reads: CASRRQGANTEAFF. In DNA form, the CDR3 reads TGTGCCAGCAGGCGACAGGGGGCGAACACTGAAGCTTTCTTT. This chain joins TRBV6-1 and TRBJ1-1, with TRBD1 matching 10 bases. Germline CDR1 MNHNS, CDR2 SASEGT. J lost 1 base, V lost 6 bases, and 2 bases had no gene match. The CDR3 is made up of 14 amino acids.

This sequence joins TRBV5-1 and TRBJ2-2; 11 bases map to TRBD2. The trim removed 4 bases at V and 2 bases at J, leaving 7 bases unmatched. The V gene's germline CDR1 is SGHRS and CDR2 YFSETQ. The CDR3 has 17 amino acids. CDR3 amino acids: CASSTTGTSGNTGELFF. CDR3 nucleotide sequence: TGCGCCAGCAGCACAACCGGGACTAGCGGTAACACCGGGGAGCTGTTTTTT. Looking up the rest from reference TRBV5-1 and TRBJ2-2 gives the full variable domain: KAGVTQTPRYLIKTRGQQVTLSCSPISGHRSVSWYQQTPGQGLQFLFEYFSETQRNKGNFPGRFSGRQFSNSRSEMNVSTLELGDSALYLCASSTTGTSGNTGELFFGEGSRLTVL.

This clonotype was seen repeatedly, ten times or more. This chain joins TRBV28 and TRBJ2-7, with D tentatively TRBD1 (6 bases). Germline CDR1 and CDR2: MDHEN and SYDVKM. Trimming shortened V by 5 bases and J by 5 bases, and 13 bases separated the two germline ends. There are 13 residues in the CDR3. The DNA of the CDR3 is TGTGCCAGCAGTCCTCCAGGGGCGAACGAGCAGTACTTC. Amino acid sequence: CASSPPGANEQYF.

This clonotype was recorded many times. DNA of the CDR3: TGTGCCAGCAGAGGTGACAGGGCTGGTACTGAAGCTTTCTTT. It translates to CASRGDRAGTEAFF. The chain uses TRBV6-1 and TRBJ1-1, with 7 nucleotides matching TRBD1. The V gene end was trimmed by 6 bases and the J gene end by 5 bases; junction bases not matched to a gene: 9. This CDR3 is built from 14 residues. CDR1 MNHNS and CDR2 SASEGT come from the germline V gene.

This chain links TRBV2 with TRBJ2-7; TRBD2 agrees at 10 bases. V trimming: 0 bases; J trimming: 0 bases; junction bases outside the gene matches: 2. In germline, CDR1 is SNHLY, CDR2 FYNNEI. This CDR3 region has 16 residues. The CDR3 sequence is CASSEAPSGSSYEQYF. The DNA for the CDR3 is TGTGCCAGCAGTGAAGCGCCTAGCGGGAGCTCCTACGAGCAGTACTTC.

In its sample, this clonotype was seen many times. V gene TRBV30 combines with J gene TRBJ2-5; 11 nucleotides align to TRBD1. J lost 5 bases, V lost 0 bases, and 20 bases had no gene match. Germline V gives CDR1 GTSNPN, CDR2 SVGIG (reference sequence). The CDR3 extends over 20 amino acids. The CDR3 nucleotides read TGTGCCTGGAGTGTACTCCCCTGGACAGGGGGCGATCTTTCCGAGGAGACCCAGTACTTC. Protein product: CAWSVLPWTGGDLSEETQYF.

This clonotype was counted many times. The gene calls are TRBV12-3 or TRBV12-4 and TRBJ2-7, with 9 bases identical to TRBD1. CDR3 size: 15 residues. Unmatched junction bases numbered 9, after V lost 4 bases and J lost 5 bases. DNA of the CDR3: TGTGCCAGCAGTTCCTTGGGGACAGGGAACCACGAGCAGTACTTC. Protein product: CASSSLGTGNHEQYF.